This T cell receptor (beta chain) is from a study of T cell responses to AZD1222 COVID-19 vaccine (dated by TCRdb to the early 2020s). A note on the overall study: TCR sequencing covered about 230 trial participants: 200 to 210 given two doses of AZD1222 and 26 given two doses of MenACWY control vaccine. Trial participants were enrolled into age subgroups of 18-55, 56-69 and 70-plus years, which contained about 160, 30 and 59 TCR-sequenced participants, respectively.

This sample's time point label indicates: about 28 days (+/-7) after the second vaccine dose. AZD1222 recipients given second doses at about 4 weeks or at about 12 weeks were pooled, since spike-specific TCR depth and breadth were not found to differ between the two schedules. Samples from vaccinated people were obtained from the UK trials COV001 and COV002, which included a single-blind randomized controlled phase 2/3 trial of AZD1222 (ChAdOx1 nCoV-19) in healthy adults. Trial participant PBMC samples were collected at day 0 and day 28 after the second dose for TCRbeta chain sequencing. The CDR3 regions of human TCRbeta chains were analyzed by immunosequencing. Per the source publication's procedure: TCRs in the repertoires were compared against a reference library of SARS-CoV-2-specific TCRs that had been generated with the MIRA antigen-specificity platform. Breadth was defined as the fraction of unique TCRs that were SARS-CoV-2-associated. Depth was defined as the fraction of total T cells that were SARS-CoV-2-associated. Each spike-specific TCR was assigned to its reactive spike region and to a CD4 or CD8 class using the MIRA data. Log10-transformed breadth and depth values were compared by one-way ANOVA with Sidak's multiple comparisons tests. Sourced from immuneACCESS, this table was stored by TCRdb with only in-frame sequences that have V and J called. A share of the clones is absent; for the studies checked, an unresolved V gene accounts for under half, and the remainder has no known explanation. V, J and clone size are those of that table, while D and trimming were read from the DNA. Present in this sample are about 120,000 clones, under 95% of which were seen just once. Of the sample, approximately 5% is held by the ten largest clones.

Notes on this clone: There is no known antigen for this receptor. There are no base qualities to consult, and no much larger clone falls within one base.

There are 15 amino acids in the CDR3, from cysteine to phenylalanine inclusive. Here the CDR3 DNA is all that survives: 45 bases in frame from base 1. Looking up the germline V gene (reference sequence) yields CDR1 LNHDA and CDR2 SQIVND. V drops 5 bases and J drops 3 bases, leaving 17 bases in between. Study-wide findings and limitations: Conclusions about previously exposed vaccinees are limited because only 6 or 7 AZD1222 recipients were SARS-CoV-2 seropositive at baseline. A significant rise in spike-specific TCR breadth and depth was observed after two AZD1222 doses relative to day 0 and relative to MenACWY recipients. Because no samples from the day 14 peak response were available, repertoires could be characterized only after the peak T cell response. The 56-69-year group was small, and its depth increase did not reach significance, likely because of low power. Nearly half of unique spike-specific TCRs reportedly recognized epitopes outside regions mutated in the B.1.351 and B.1.1.7 variants. Participants were mostly white British, with more females than males. The authors suggested clonal diversity may have been underestimated. CD4 TCRs associated with the vaccine covered the entire spike protein, and the dominant responses were in regions 160-218 and 743-854.

The sequencing here drew on peripheral blood, taken 28 days after the second AZD1222 dose. The TCR was taken from an adult who received the AZD1222 COVID-19 vaccine. Here the chain combines TRBV19 and TRBJ2-7, and the D gene may be TRBD2, 6 bases matching. The nucleotide sequence reads TGTGCCAGTAGTGCATTCGGGGGACTTGGCTACGAGCAGTACTTC. Its product reads: CASSAFGGLGYEQYF. The variable domain in full, with residues beyond the CDR3 obtained from the reference TRBV19 and TRBJ2-7 genes, is DGGITQSPKYLFRKEGQNVTLSCEQNLNHDAMYWYRQDPGQGLRLIYYSQIVNDFQKGDIAEGYSVSREKKESFPLTVTSAQKNPTAFYLCASSAFGGLGYEQYFGPGTRLTVT.